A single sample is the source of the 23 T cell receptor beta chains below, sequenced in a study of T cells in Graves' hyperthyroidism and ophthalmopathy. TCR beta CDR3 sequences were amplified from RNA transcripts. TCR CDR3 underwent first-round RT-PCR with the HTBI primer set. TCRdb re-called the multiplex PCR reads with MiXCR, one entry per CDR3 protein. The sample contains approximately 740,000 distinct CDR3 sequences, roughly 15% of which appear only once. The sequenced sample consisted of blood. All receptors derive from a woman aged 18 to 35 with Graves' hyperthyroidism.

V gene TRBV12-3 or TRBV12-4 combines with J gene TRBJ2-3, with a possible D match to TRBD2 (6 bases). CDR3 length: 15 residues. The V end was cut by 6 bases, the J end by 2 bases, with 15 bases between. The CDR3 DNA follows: TGTGCCAGCAGACGGAGGGACCTAAACACAGATACGCAGTATTTT. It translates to CASRRRDLNTDTQYF.

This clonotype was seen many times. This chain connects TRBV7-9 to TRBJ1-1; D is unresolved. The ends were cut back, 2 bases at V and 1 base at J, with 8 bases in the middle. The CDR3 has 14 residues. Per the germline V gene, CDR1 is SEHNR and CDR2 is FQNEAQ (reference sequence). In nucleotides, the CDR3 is TGTGCCAGCAGCTTACCCCGGGAGAACACTGAAGCTTTCTTT. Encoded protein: CASSLPRENTEAFF.

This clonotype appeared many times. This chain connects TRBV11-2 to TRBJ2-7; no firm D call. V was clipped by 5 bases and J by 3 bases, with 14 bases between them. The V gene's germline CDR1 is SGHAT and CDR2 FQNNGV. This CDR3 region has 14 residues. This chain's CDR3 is CASSPLQENYEQYF. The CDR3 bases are TGTGCCAGCAGCCCCCTACAAGAAAACTACGAGCAGTACTTC.

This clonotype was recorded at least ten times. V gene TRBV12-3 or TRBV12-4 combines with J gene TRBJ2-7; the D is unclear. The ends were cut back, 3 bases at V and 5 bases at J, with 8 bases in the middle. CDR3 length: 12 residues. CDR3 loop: CASSLGSHEQYF. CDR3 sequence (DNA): TGTGCCAGCAGTTTGGGATCCCACGAGCAGTACTTC.

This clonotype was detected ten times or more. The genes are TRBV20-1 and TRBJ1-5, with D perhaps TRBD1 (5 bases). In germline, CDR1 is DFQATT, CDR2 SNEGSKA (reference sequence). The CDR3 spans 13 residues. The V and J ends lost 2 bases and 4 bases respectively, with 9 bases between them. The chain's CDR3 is CSARRGANQPQHF. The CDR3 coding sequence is TGCAGTGCTAGACGCGGGGCGAATCAGCCCCAGCATTTT.

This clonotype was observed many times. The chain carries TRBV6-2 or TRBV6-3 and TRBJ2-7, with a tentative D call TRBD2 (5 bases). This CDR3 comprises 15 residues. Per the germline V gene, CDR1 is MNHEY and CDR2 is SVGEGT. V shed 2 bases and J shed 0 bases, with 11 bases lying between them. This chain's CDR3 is CASSYRGQASYEQYF. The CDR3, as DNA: TGTGCCAGCAGTTACCGAGGGCAGGCCTCCTACGAGCAGTACTTC.

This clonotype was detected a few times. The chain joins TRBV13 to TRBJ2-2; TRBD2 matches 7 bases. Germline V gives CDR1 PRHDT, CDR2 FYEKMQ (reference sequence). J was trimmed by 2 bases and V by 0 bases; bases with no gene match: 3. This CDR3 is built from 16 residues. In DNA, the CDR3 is TGTGCCAGCAGCTTAGGCGAGCGGGGCAACACCGGGGAGCTGTTTTTT. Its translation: CASSLGERGNTGELFF.

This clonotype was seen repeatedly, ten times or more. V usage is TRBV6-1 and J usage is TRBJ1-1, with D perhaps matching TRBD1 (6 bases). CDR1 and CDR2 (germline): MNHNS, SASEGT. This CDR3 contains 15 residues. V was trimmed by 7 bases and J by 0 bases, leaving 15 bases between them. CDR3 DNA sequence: TGTGCCAGCAACGGACGGGGGGCCATGAACACTGAAGCTTTCTTT. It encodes CASNGRGAMNTEAFF.

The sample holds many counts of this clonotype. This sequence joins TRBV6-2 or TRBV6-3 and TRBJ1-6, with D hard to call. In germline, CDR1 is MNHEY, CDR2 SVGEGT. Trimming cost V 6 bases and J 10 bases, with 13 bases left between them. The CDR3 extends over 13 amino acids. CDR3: CASSPDGWSPLHF. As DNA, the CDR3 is TGTGCCAGCAGCCCGGATGGTTGGTCACCCCTCCACTTT.

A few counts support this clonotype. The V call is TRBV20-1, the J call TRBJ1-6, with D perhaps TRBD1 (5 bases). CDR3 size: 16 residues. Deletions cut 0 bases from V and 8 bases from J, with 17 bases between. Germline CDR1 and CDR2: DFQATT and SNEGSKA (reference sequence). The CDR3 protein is CSARDSTASEHSPLHF. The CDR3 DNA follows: TGCAGTGCTAGAGACTCGACAGCCAGTGAGCATTCACCCCTCCACTTT.

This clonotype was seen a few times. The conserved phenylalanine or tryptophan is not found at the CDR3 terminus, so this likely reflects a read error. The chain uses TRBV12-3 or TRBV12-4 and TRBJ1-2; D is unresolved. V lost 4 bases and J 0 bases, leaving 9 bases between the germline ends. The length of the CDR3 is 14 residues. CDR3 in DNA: TGTGCCAGCAGTTATGCCCATACTAACTATGGCTACACCCTC. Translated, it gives CASSYAHTNYGYTL.

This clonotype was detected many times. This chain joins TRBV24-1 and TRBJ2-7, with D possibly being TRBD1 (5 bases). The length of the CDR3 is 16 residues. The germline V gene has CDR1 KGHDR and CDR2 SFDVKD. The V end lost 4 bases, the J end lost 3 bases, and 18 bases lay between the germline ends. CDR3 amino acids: CATSEAQAMARYEQYF. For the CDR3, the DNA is TGTGCCACCAGTGAAGCACAGGCGATGGCCCGCTACGAGCAGTACTTC.

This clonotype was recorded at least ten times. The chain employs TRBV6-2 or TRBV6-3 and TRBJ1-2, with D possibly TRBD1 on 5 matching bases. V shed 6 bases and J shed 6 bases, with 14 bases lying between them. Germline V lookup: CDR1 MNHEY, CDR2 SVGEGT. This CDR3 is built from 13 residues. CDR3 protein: CASRLQGWNGYTF. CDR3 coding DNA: TGTGCCAGCAGGCTCCAGGGATGGAATGGCTACACCTTC.

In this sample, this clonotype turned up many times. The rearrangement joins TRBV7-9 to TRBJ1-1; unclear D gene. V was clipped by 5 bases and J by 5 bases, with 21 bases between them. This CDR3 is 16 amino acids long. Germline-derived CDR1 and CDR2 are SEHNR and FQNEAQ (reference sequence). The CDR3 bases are TGTGCCAGCAGCGGATTCGAGGATCAGCGGTGGACTGAAGCTTTCTTT. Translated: CASSGFEDQRWTEAFF. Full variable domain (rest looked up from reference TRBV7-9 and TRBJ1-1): DTGVSQNPRHKITKRGQNVTFRCDPISEHNRLYWYRQTLGQGPEFLTYFQNEAQLEKSRLLSDRFSAERPKGSFSTLEIQRTEQGDSAMYLCASSGFEDQRWTEAFFGQGTRLTVV.

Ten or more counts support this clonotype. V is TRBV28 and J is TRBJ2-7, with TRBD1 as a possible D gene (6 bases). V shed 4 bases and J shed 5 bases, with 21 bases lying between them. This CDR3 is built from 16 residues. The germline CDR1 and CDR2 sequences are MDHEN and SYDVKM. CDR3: CASSSIPFTGSHEQYF. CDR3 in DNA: TGTGCCAGCAGTTCCATACCCTTTACAGGGTCCCACGAGCAGTACTTC.

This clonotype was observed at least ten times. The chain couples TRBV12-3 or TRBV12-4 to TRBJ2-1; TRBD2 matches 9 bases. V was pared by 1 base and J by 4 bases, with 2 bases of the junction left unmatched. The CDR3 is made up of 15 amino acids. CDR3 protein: CASSLGSGGYNEQFF. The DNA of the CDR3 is TGTGCCAGCAGTTTAGGTAGCGGGGGATACAATGAGCAGTTCTTC.

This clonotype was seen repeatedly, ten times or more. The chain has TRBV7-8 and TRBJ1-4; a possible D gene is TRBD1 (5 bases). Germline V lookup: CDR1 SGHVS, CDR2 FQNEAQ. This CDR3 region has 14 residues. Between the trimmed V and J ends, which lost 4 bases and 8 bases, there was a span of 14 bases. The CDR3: CASSSTGIGEKLFF. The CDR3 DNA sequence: TGTGCCAGCAGCTCCACAGGAATAGGAGAAAAACTGTTTTTT.

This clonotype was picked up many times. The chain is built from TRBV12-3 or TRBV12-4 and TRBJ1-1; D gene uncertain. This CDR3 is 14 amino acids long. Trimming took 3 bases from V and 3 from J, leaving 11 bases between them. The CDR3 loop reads CASSFRKGHTEAFF. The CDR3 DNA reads TGTGCCAGCAGTTTTCGGAAAGGGCACACTGAAGCTTTCTTT.

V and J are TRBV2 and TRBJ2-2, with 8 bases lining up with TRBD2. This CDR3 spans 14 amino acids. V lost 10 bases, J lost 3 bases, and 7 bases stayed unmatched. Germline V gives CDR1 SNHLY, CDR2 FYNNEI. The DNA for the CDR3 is TGTGCCACCGCGGGGGGCTACTACACCGGGGAGCTGTTTTTT. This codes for CATAGGYYTGELFF. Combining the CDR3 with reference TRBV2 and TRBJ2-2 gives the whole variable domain EPEVTQTPSHQVTQMGQEVILRCVPISNHLYFYWYRQILGQKVEFLVSFYNNEISEKSEIFDDQFSVERPDGSNFTLKIRSTKLEDSAMYFCATAGGYYTGELFFGEGSRLTVL.

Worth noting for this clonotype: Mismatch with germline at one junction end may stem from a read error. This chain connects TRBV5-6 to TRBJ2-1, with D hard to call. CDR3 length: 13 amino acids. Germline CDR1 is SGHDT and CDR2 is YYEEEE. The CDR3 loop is CASSADSDNEQFF. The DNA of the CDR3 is TGTGCCAGCAGCGCAGACTCCGACAATGAGCAGTTCTTC.

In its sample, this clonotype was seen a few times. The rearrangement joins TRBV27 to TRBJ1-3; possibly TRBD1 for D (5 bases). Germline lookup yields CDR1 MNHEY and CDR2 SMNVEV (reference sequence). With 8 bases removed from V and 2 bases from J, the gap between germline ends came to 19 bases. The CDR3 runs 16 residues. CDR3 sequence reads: CASPTVEGSAGNTIYF. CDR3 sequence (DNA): TGTGCCAGCCCCACCGTGGAGGGGTCGGCTGGAAACACCATATATTTT.

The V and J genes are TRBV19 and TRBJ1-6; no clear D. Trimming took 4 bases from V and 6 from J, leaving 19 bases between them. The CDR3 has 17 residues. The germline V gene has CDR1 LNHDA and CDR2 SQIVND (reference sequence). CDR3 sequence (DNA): TGTGCCAGTAGTACCCTCCCCAAGGGAGGCGGTAATTCACCCCTCCACTTT. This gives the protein CASSTLPKGGGNSPLHF.

CDR3 in DNA: TGCGCCAGCAGCTTGGATGGGACAGGGGGCCGTGAGCAGTTCTTC. This sequence encodes CASSLDGTGGREQFF. The chain has TRBV5-1 and TRBJ2-1; 12 bases agree with TRBD1. This CDR3 spans 15 amino acids. Losses at the gene ends were 0 bases for V and 9 bases for J; bases not matched to a gene: 4. Germline CDR1 is SGHRS and CDR2 is YFSETQ.